The subject of this entry is one T cell receptor beta chain. Per sample, the assay covered approximately 94,000 TCR templates. The method was immunoSEQ multiplex PCR; TCRdb's version includes in-frame clones alone and lacks a portion of them. Found here are under 150,000 clones, roughly 94% of them singletons; the top ten hold roughly 1.5%. The source of the sample is a study of siplizumab effects on memory and regulatory T cells. CDR1 and CDR2 (germline): MNHEY, SVGAGI. The CDR3 covers 14 residues. V was shortened by 2 bases and J by 3 bases, with 7 bases between the two germline ends. The sequenced sample consisted of non-Treg CD4+ T cells sorted from blood. This sequence joins TRBV6-5 and TRBJ2-2; no reliable D call. The receptor's source is a human donor in good health. CDR3: CASSYRDHTGELFF. CDR3 nucleotides: TGTGCCAGCAGTTACCGCGACCACACCGGGGAGCTGTTTTTT.